This T cell receptor beta chain appears in the sequencing data of a study of blood T cell repertoires in COVID-19. Whole-study context: Both acute and convalescent COVID-19 samples were obtained from the United States, Italy and Spain. T cells, B-cell-depleted T cells, or PBMCs supplied cDNA or gDNA.

The CDR3 loop spans 12 amino acids. Germline CDR1 is MNHEY and CDR2 is SVGAGI. V gave up 8 bases and J gave up 16 bases, with 20 bases separating them. As handled by the study authors: Estimation of nucleated cell counts relied on the amplification of reference gene primers. The data were produced by immunoSEQ multiplex PCR, yet TCRdb's version contains in-frame clones alone and is incomplete. Clonal size and the V and J genes are those of that table, whereas D and trimming came from the DNA. The data show under 200,000 clones, approximately 84% seen once. The TCR was taken from a human donor with acute or convalescent COVID-19. The donor label of this sample is uncertain. Sequenced material: peripheral blood. This chain connects TRBV6-5 to TRBJ1-4; weak D call: TRBD1 (5 bases). CDR3 coding DNA: TGTGCCAGCTTAGGCCAAACCGACAGAAGGTTTTTT. Translation gives CASLGQTDRRFF.